The clone carrying this T cell receptor beta chain was seen more than once but under ten times. Its specificity is unknown. The source of the sample is a study of beta chain features in type 1 diabetes. Findings and limits, study-wide: In all four CD4+ subsets, TCRB CDR3 length was significantly, moderately reduced in type 1 diabetes. Diminished insertions and augmented deletions at VDJ junctions characterized type 1 diabetes patients.

The sequenced template was cDNA made from the entire isolated RNA. An average of about 3.57 million reads was obtained for naive, central memory and regulatory T cell samples. This table comes from immunoSEQ multiplex PCR, and its TCRdb copy is limited to in-frame clones, with some not included. The repertoire consists of 200,000 to 300,000 clones, with about 11% occurring once and the leading ten covering 0.017%. CDR1 LGHNT and CDR2 FRNRAP come from the germline V gene. The CDR3 sequence is 15 residues long. The V gene lost 2 bases and the J gene lost 0 bases, with 7 bases spanning the gap. V is TRBV12-5 and J is TRBJ2-2; no clear D. The sequence came from a man in his thirties or forties with type 1 diabetes. The sequenced sample was naive CD4+ T cells from blood. The CDR3 is CASGLPGSNTGELFF. In DNA, the CDR3 is TGTGCTAGTGGTTTGCCAGGCTCGAACACCGGGGAGCTGTTTTTT.